This T cell receptor (delta chain) was observed in a study of Vδ1+ human thymocytes. Study-wide results and limits: Thymic delta-chain repertoires held approximately 19% Vdelta2 sequences and few Vdelta3, despite high sort purity. Bulk repertoire data may be misinterpreted because of unexpected Vdelta2 sequences. Thymic TRG and TRD repertoires appeared highly polyclonal. Many TRG clonotypes were shared between donors; TRD repertoires were essentially private.

Extracted RNA was reverse transcribed into cDNA. The CDR3 regions were amplified by multiplex PCR from V-gene primers to a constant-region primer. TCRdb re-called the multiplex PCR reads via CATT. Here the sample spans over 65,000 delta-chain clones, around 35% being singletons. The CDR3 spans 21 residues. V dropped 2 bases and J dropped 1; count of bases not matched to a gene: 16. CDR1 and CDR2 from the germline V gene are TSWWSYY and QGS. Thymocytes were sorted as CD3+ TCRVdelta1+ TCRVdelta2- after alphabeta T cell depletion. This clone has more than one count but fewer than ten. Its target is not known.

This receptor was taken from a boy under three years old who had congenital heart surgery. Source material: Vdelta1+ gamma-delta thymocytes from the thymus. As for subset: FACS-sorted CD3+ TCRalphabeta- TCRVdelta1+ TCRVdelta2- thymocytes. This chain links TRDV1 with TRDJ1, with 13 positions matching TRDD3. CDR3 protein: CALGEGMFDWGIRGGTDKLIF. The CDR3 DNA reads TGTGCTCTTGGGGAAGGTATGTTTGACTGGGGGATACGTGGGGGCACCGATAAACTCATCTTT.